Below are 23 T cell receptor beta chains sequenced from a single sample in a study of regulatory T cells in long-lasting Graves disease. Time point of the sample: newly diagnosed GD, antithyroid drugs for less than 3 months. PBMC-derived RNA was used for the TCR library. Building the TCR beta libraries relied on iRepertoire HTBI primers, and CDR3 regions underwent Arm-PCR. MiXCR, run by TCRdb on the multiplex PCR reads, gives a single entry per CDR3 protein. The sample includes 250,000 to 400,000 distinct CDR3 sequences, 15% to 20% of them seen just once. The material was peripheral blood mononuclear cells (PBMCs), obtained at new diagnosis, from a patient treated with antithyroid drugs. These receptor sequences come from a female donor with Graves disease.

This clonotype was detected ten times or more. The V gene is TRBV2, the J gene TRBJ1-2; 7 bases map to TRBD1. Germline values: CDR1 SNHLY, CDR2 FYNNEI. Trimming cost V 6 bases and J 8 bases; bases outside gene matches: 12. The length of the CDR3 is 14 residues. In DNA form, the CDR3 reads TGTGCCAGCAGACCTAATACTGACAGGGCCGGCTACACCTTC. This translates into CASRPNTDRAGYTF.

This clonotype was observed at least ten times. The chain uses TRBV14 and TRBJ2-7, with D possibly TRBD2 on 6 matching bases. CDR1 and CDR2 (germline): SGHDN, FVKESK. Trimming left V 1 base short and J 2 bases short, with 12 bases between. There are 15 residues in the CDR3. In DNA form, the CDR3 reads TGTGCCAGCAGCCAAGGCGGGACGAGCGCCTACGAGCAGTACTTC. It codes for CASSQGGTSAYEQYF. Based on the CDR3 plus reference TRBV14 and TRBJ2-7, the full variable domain is EAGVTQFPSHSVIEKGQTVTLRCDPISGHDNLYWYRRVMGKEIKFLLHFVKESKQDESGMPNNRFLAERTGGTYSTLKVQPAELEDSGVYFCASSQGGTSAYEQYFGPGTRLTVT.

The rearrangement links TRBV20-1 to TRBJ1-2; possibly TRBD1 for D (6 bases). Germline-derived CDR1 and CDR2 are DFQATT and SNEGSKA (reference sequence). This CDR3 is built from 13 residues. V was shortened by 8 bases and J by 2 bases, with 15 bases between the two germline ends. The CDR3 region is CSTSEGGNYGYTF. CDR3 bases: TGCAGTACTTCCGAGGGGGGAAACTATGGCTACACCTTC.

There are a few counts of this clonotype. This chain joins TRBV6-2 or TRBV6-3 and TRBJ2-1; TRBD2 matches at 11 bases. The length of the CDR3 is 19 residues. Looked up from germline, CDR1 is MNHEY and CDR2 is SVGEGT. V lost 0 bases, J lost 0 bases, and 7 bases stayed unmatched. CDR3 sequence: CASSYSGLAALSSYNEQFF. In DNA, the CDR3 is TGTGCCAGCAGTTACTCGGGACTAGCGGCCCTAAGCTCCTACAATGAGCAGTTCTTC.

This clonotype was recorded at least ten times. This sequence joins TRBV6-1 and TRBJ2-1; TRBD2 matches at 9 bases. The CDR3 contains 14 residues. The germline gives CDR1 MNHNS, CDR2 SASEGT. The J segment lost 6 bases and the V segment lost 7 bases, leaving 7 bases of the junction unmatched. CDR3 DNA: TGTGCCAGCATCGGGACTAGCCCCTCCAATGAGCAGTTCTTC. Its translation: CASIGTSPSNEQFF.

The rearrangement uses TRBV25-1 and TRBJ2-7; 11 nucleotides match TRBD1. The CDR3 is made up of 16 amino acids. Germline V gives CDR1 MGHDK, CDR2 SYGVNS. The V segment lost 2 bases and the J segment 7 bases; nucleotides outside the gene matches: 10. The CDR3 coding sequence is TGTGCCAGCAGTGAACCAGGGGGACAGGGGGGAAGAGAGCAGTACTTC. Its translation is CASSEPGGQGGREQYF.

The chain has TRBV10-3 and TRBJ2-5, with D unresolved. Germline V gene sequence: CDR1 ENHRY, CDR2 SYGVKD. The V and J ends lost 2 bases and 4 bases respectively, with 2 bases between them. The CDR3 runs to 11 residues. CDR3 sequence reads: CAISEGETQYF. As DNA, the CDR3 is TGTGCCATCAGTGAGGGAGAGACCCAGTACTTC.

This clonotype was seen ten or more times. The chain is built from TRBV12-3 or TRBV12-4 and TRBJ1-2, with TRBD1 matching 9 bases. With V trimmed by 8 bases and J by 8 bases, 9 bases remained unmatched. This CDR3 has 13 residues. In nucleotides, the CDR3 is TGTGCCAGCCGTCTGGGACAGGGTATCGGCTACACCTTC. This sequence encodes CASRLGQGIGYTF.

This clonotype has just a few counts. The genes are TRBV5-1 and TRBJ2-1; 10 bases are shared with TRBD2. The CDR3 consists of 16 residues. Germline CDR1 and CDR2: SGHRS and YFSETQ. Trimming at V came to 0 bases and at J to 5 bases, leaving 5 bases not matched to a gene. CDR3 sequence (DNA): TGCGCCAGCAGCTTGGGGGCTAGCGGGGGAGACAATGAGCAGTTCTTC. Translation gives CASSLGASGGDNEQFF.

This clonotype occurred many times. The chain combines TRBV20-1 with TRBJ2-7, with 12 bases that match TRBD2. The CDR3 length is 17 residues. Germline V gene sequence: CDR1 DFQATT, CDR2 SNEGSKA (reference sequence). Losses at the gene ends were 3 bases for V and 0 bases for J; bases not matched to a gene: 9. Here the CDR3 DNA reads TGCAGTGCTAGCGAGTGGACTAGCGGGATGGTCTCCTACGAGCAGTACTTC. Protein sequence: CSASEWTSGMVSYEQYF.

This clonotype was observed many times. The chain links TRBV11-2 to TRBJ2-1; 10 positions agree with TRBD2. Germline V CDR1 and CDR2: SGHAT, FQNNGV. This CDR3 is built from 17 residues. V was pared by 5 bases and J by 9 bases, with 16 bases of the junction left unmatched. The CDR3 DNA sequence: TGTGCCAGCAGCCCAGCCCTGAGCGGGAGGGCCCGCGGTGAGCAGTTCTTC. It encodes CASSPALSGRARGEQFF.

With regard to this clonotype: A much larger clone sits a single nucleotide away, making a read error possible. DNA for the CDR3: TGTGCCAGCAGTTACCACCCCCTTGACGCTGAAGCTTTCTTT. Its translation: CASSYHPLDAEAFF. V usage is TRBV6-5 and J usage is TRBJ1-1; D is undetermined. CDR1 is MNHEY and CDR2 is SVGAGI in the germline V gene. V lost 2 bases to trimming and J lost 6 bases, with 13 bases between them. This CDR3 contains 14 residues.

This clonotype has at least ten counts. This chain uses TRBV27 with TRBJ2-1, with 9 bases identical to TRBD2. Trimming removed 11 bases from V and 9 bases from J; junction bases left unmatched: 17. Germline loops: CDR1 MNHEY, CDR2 SMNVEV (reference sequence). The CDR3 totals 15 residues. CDR3 sequence (DNA): TGTGCCTGCCGACAGGGTAGCGGGAGATTCGGTGAGCAGTTCTTC. This codes for CACRQGSGRFGEQFF.

This clonotype was counted at least ten times. The DNA for the CDR3 is TGTGCCAGCAGCGTAGGGCTAGCGGGAGCCCCTGAGCAGTTCTTC. Encoded protein: CASSVGLAGAPEQFF. The chain uses TRBV9 and TRBJ2-1, with 10 bases that match TRBD2. The CDR3 spans 15 residues. Per germline, CDR1 SGDLS and CDR2 YYNGEE. The J segment lost 9 bases and the V segment lost 0 bases, leaving 6 bases of the junction unmatched.

The rearrangement joins TRBV6-1 to TRBJ1-6; no reliable D call. CDR1 and CDR2 from the germline V gene are MNHNS and SASEGT. Trimming removed 5 bases from V and 8 bases from J, with 10 bases in between. The CDR3 is made up of 13 amino acids. The CDR3 spells CASSYSGHSPLHF. DNA for the CDR3: TGTGCCAGCAGTTACTCCGGCCATTCACCCCTCCACTTT.

The sample holds many counts of this clonotype. This chain joins TRBV19 and TRBJ1-4; D is perhaps TRBD1 (5 bases). The ends were cut back, 3 bases at V and 6 bases at J, with 17 bases in the middle. Germline CDR1 reads LNHDA; CDR2 reads SQIVND (reference sequence). There are 16 residues in the CDR3. The CDR3 DNA is TGTGCCAGTAGTATCGGGTTTCGGCAGGGAGATGAAAAACTGTTTTTT. This sequence encodes CASSIGFRQGDEKLFF.

This chain links TRBV7-8 with TRBJ1-3; 7 bases line up with TRBD1. Trimming removed 4 bases from V and 7 bases from J; junction bases left unmatched: 13. From germline, CDR1 is SGHVS and CDR2 FQNEAQ. CDR3 length: 16 residues. The CDR3: CASSSRAGPRGNTIYF. CDR3 nucleotides: TGTGCCAGCAGCTCTCGCGCGGGACCCAGGGGGAACACCATATATTTT.

Note on this clonotype: A far larger clone is one nucleotide away, so this likely arose from a read error. The chain links TRBV9 to TRBJ2-1; D possibly corresponds to TRBD2 (6 bases). From germline, CDR1 is SGDLS and CDR2 YYNGEE. The germline V and J ends were trimmed by 4 bases and 3 bases, with 14 bases remaining between them. The CDR3 consists of 15 residues. Written as DNA, the CDR3 is TGTGCCAGCAGCCAATGGAGGGGAAACTACAATGAGCAGTTCTTC. Amino acid sequence: CASSQWRGNYNEQFF.

This clonotype was detected many times. The chain employs TRBV29-1 and TRBJ2-1; 9 bases fit TRBD2. The CDR3 contains 15 residues. Germline assignment: CDR1 SQVTM and CDR2 ANQGSEA. V gave up 0 bases and J gave up 3 bases; unmatched junction bases: 3. As DNA, the CDR3 is TGCAGCGTTGAAGATGCGGGAGGGGACTACAATGAGCAGTTCTTC. Amino acids: CSVEDAGGDYNEQFF.

This clonotype was counted many times. V usage is TRBV27 and J usage is TRBJ2-1; TRBD2 matches 9 bases. The CDR3 consists of 15 residues. V lost 4 bases, J lost 6 bases, and 7 bases stayed unmatched. Germline CDR1 and CDR2: MNHEY and SMNVEV (reference sequence). CDR3: CASSSILTSGNEQFF. CDR3 coding DNA: TGTGCCAGCAGTTCAATCCTGACTAGCGGCAATGAGCAGTTCTTC.

This clonotype occurred a few times. This rearrangement joins TRBV20-1 to TRBJ2-7; D perhaps matches TRBD1 (6 bases). V was cut by 3 bases and J by 3 bases, with 12 bases left in between. This CDR3 has 13 residues. The germline V gene has CDR1 DFQATT and CDR2 SNEGSKA (reference sequence). The CDR3 DNA reads as TGCAGTGCTAGGCGGACAGCGAGCTACGAGCAGTACTTC. Protein: CSARRTASYEQYF.

A word on this clonotype: A much more abundant neighbour one base away suggests this may be a read error. V usage is TRBV7-2 and J usage is TRBJ1-4; possible D gene TRBD1, 5 bases. The length of the CDR3 is 15 residues. Germline V gene sequence: CDR1 SGHTA, CDR2 FQGNSA. DNA for the CDR3: TGTGCCAGCAGCCTCCGGTTGGGGGGAGATGAAAAACTGGTTTTT. Residues: CASSLRLGGDEKLVF.

As regards this clonotype: A much larger clone lies a single base off, so this may be a read error. CDR3 in DNA: TGTGCCGGCAGTTTCCCAGGGGGTGGCTACAATGAGCAGTTCTTC. Protein: CAGSFPGGGYNEQFF. The genes are TRBV12-3 or TRBV12-4 and TRBJ2-1, with 7 bases identical to TRBD1. CDR3 length equals 15 residues.